These 31 T cell receptor beta chains came from one sample sequenced in a study of cytomegalovirus exposure and HLA in healthy donors. This PCR relied on a set of 60 Vbeta primers and 13 Jbeta primers. TCRdb keeps only in-frame clones here, not all; method: immunoSEQ multiplex PCR. The data show over 150,000 clones, around 64% seen once. The source material was PBMCs. These receptors all stem from a woman aged 25 to 39 in good health and CMV-seronegative.

The chain has TRBV4-3 and TRBJ1-2; TRBD1 aligns across 7 bases. The CDR3 sequence is 14 residues long. The germline V gene has CDR1 LGHNA and CDR2 YSLEER. V was clipped by 0 bases and J by 8 bases; unmatched bases: 6. CDR3 protein: CASSQETGSDGYTF. The CDR3 DNA reads TGCGCCAGCAGCCAAGAGACAGGGTCGGACGGCTACACCTTC.

The J gene is TRBJ1-1, the V gene TRBV9; tentatively, D is TRBD1 (5 bases). V was shortened by 0 bases and J by 3 bases, with 12 bases between the two germline ends. The CDR3 consists of 15 residues. CDR1 SGDLS and CDR2 YYNGEE come from the germline V gene. In nucleotides, the CDR3 is TGTGCCAGCAGCGTAGGGAGGGGCTTGGACACTGAAGCTTTCTTT. It translates to CASSVGRGLDTEAFF. Full variable domain (missing parts from reference TRBV9 and TRBJ1-1): DSGVTQTPKHLITATGQRVTLRCSPRSGDLSVYWYQQSLDQGLQFLIQYYNGEERAKGNILERFSAQQFPDLHSELNLSSLELGDSALYFCASSVGRGLDTEAFFGQGTRLTVV.

This clone has a handful of counts. The V and J genes are TRBV5-1 and TRBJ2-1; the D gene is possibly TRBD2 (6 bases). This CDR3 comprises 16 residues. V gave up 0 bases and J gave up 0 bases, with 10 bases separating them. Germline V CDR1 and CDR2: SGHRS, YFSETQ. DNA of the CDR3: TGCGCCAGCAGCTTGGCTGCGGGGAGCTCCTACAATGAGCAGTTCTTC. It translates to CASSLAAGSSYNEQFF. The complete variable domain, with remaining parts taken from reference TRBV5-1 and TRBJ2-1, reads KAGVTQTPRYLIKTRGQQVTLSCSPISGHRSVSWYQQTPGQGLQFLFEYFSETQRNKGNFPGRFSGRQFSNSRSEMNVSTLELGDSALYLCASSLAAGSSYNEQFFGPGTRLTVL.

The rearrangement uses TRBV28 and TRBJ1-6; D gene ambiguous. V was clipped by 6 bases and J by 9 bases, with 18 bases between them. There are 15 residues in the CDR3. The germline V gene has CDR1 MDHEN and CDR2 SYDVKM. The CDR3 region is CASSQGIFGGSPLHF. The CDR3, as DNA: TGTGCCAGCAGCCAAGGGATCTTTGGAGGTTCACCCCTCCACTTT.

V usage is TRBV28 and J usage is TRBJ1-4; D is perhaps TRBD1 (6 bases). V was cut by 3 bases and J by 11 bases, with 16 bases left in between. The CDR3 covers 14 residues. Germline assignment: CDR1 MDHEN and CDR2 SYDVKM. For the CDR3, the DNA is TGTGCCAGCAGTTTTAGGAGCGATAGGGGGAAACTGTTTTTT. Translated, it gives CASSFRSDRGKLFF.

The chain links TRBV19 to TRBJ2-5; 8 bases line up with TRBD1. The J call may not be correct, given that the DNA end is closer to TRBJ2-7. Germline-derived CDR1 and CDR2 are LNHDA and SQIVND (reference sequence). This CDR3 comprises 13 residues. DNA for the CDR3: TGTGCCAGCCAAAGGACAGGGATCGACGAGCAGTACTTC. Translating gives CASQRTGIDEQYF.

The gene calls are TRBV27 and TRBJ2-3; TRBD2 agrees at 7 bases. This CDR3 contains 14 residues. CDR1 is MNHEY and CDR2 is SMNVEV in the germline V gene (reference sequence). The trim removed 6 bases at V and 4 bases at J, leaving 7 bases unmatched. The CDR3 nucleotides read TGTGCCAGCAGCCGTTGGGAGGGTCCAGATACGCAGTATTTT. Translation: CASSRWEGPDTQYF.

The chain recombines TRBV28 with TRBJ2-3; 8 nucleotides agree with TRBD2. The trim removed 6 bases at V and 13 bases at J, leaving 9 bases unmatched. The CDR3 loop spans 12 amino acids. Germline CDR1 is MDHEN and CDR2 is SYDVKM. CDR3 amino acids: CASSLPGLEEYF. CDR3 coding DNA: TGTGCCAGCAGCCTGCCGGGACTAGAAGAGTATTTT.

This sequence joins TRBV5-1 and TRBJ1-1, with D perhaps matching TRBD1 (5 bases). The V and J ends lost 3 bases and 5 bases respectively, with 14 bases between them. The CDR3 has 14 amino acids. Germline V gene data show CDR1 as SGHRS and CDR2 as YFSETQ. The CDR3, as DNA: TGCGCCAGCAGCTCGCCAGACAGCGGGACTGAAGCTTTCTTT. It translates to CASSSPDSGTEAFF.

The chain has TRBV21-1 and TRBJ1-1; the table's D call, TRBD1, was not checked against the DNA. TRBV21-1 is recorded as a pseudogene. The length of the CDR3 is 21 residues. CDR3 coding DNA: TGTGCCAGCAGCAATAATCGGTCCGGGACAGACCCCATTCATTATATCACTGAAGCTTTCTTT. Protein product: CASSNNRSGTDPIHYITEAFF.

V usage is TRBV5-5 and J usage is TRBJ2-7; tentative D call: TRBD1 (6 bases). The V end was cut by 1 base, the J end by 6 bases, with 8 bases between. The CDR3 loop spans 12 amino acids. CDR1 and CDR2 (germline): SGHKS, YYEKEE (reference sequence). Written as DNA, the CDR3 is TGTGCCAGCAGCTTGACAGGGACCGAGCAGTACTTC. Its protein product is CASSLTGTEQYF.

The chain combines TRBV4-2 with TRBJ2-3, with 9 bases lining up with TRBD2. CDR1 LGHNA and CDR2 YNFKEQ come from the germline V gene. This CDR3 comprises 15 residues. V shed 0 bases, J shed 7 bases, and the junction held 5 bases outside the gene matches. The CDR3, as DNA: TGTGCCAGCAGCCAAGAAAGAGCGGGGGGATATACGCAGTATTTT. Translation: CASSQERAGGYTQYF.

The gene calls are TRBV7-8 and TRBJ2-3; TRBD2 aligns across 7 bases. Germline trimming cut 5 bases from V and 5 bases from J; bases unmatched to any gene: 7. Per the germline V gene, CDR1 is SGHVS and CDR2 is FQNEAQ. The CDR3 totals 14 residues. DNA for the CDR3: TGTGCCAGCAGCCGGGGGGAGCGGGGAGATACGCAGTATTTT. Its translation: CASSRGERGDTQYF.

V usage is TRBV19 and J usage is TRBJ2-5, with D perhaps matching TRBD2 (6 bases). CDR3 length: 13 residues. Germline values: CDR1 LNHDA, CDR2 SQIVND (reference sequence). Trimming removed 2 bases from V and 5 bases from J, with 9 bases in between. Here the CDR3 reads CASSISGGETQYF. CDR3 DNA: TGTGCCAGTAGTATATCTGGGGGGGAGACCCAGTACTTC. Variable domain in full (rest from reference TRBV19 and TRBJ2-5): DGGITQSPKYLFRKEGQNVTLSCEQNLNHDAMYWYRQDPGQGLRLIYYSQIVNDFQKGDIAEGYSVSREKKESFPLTVTSAQKNPTAFYLCASSISGGETQYFGPGTRLLVL.

The chain uses TRBV7-6 and TRBJ2-3; D might be TRBD2 (6 bases). CDR1 and CDR2 from the germline V gene are SGHVS and FNYEAQ. Trimming left V 5 bases short and J 6 bases short, with 12 bases between. The CDR3 contains 13 residues. CDR3 DNA sequence: TGTGCCAGCAGCCCGGGACTGGTGGATACGCAGTATTTT. This sequence encodes CASSPGLVDTQYF.

V usage is TRBV4-3 and J usage is TRBJ1-1, with 9 bases matching TRBD1. The CDR3 runs to 15 residues. Germline values: CDR1 LGHNA, CDR2 YSLEER. V trimming: 0 bases; J trimming: 4 bases; junction bases outside the gene matches: 3. For the CDR3, the DNA is TGCGCCAGCAGCCAAGAATCGGACAGGGGCACTGAAGCTTTCTTT. It is translated as CASSQESDRGTEAFF.

In its sample, this clone was seen a few times. The chain joins TRBV4-1 to TRBJ1-4, with D maybe TRBD1 (6 bases). Germline values: CDR1 MGHRA, CDR2 YSYEKL. There are 16 residues in the CDR3. V lost 0 bases and J 3 bases, leaving 11 bases between the germline ends. The CDR3 DNA reads as TGCGCCAGCAGCCAAGATTCAGGGGAGTCTAATGAAAAACTGTTTTTT. This gives the protein CASSQDSGESNEKLFF.

This clone was picked up one time. The chain links TRBV4-3 to TRBJ2-6; possible D gene TRBD2, 5 bases. Germline-derived CDR1 and CDR2 are LGHNA and YSLEER. V was clipped by 4 bases and J by 0 bases, with 13 bases between them. CDR3 size: 17 residues. CDR3 in DNA: TGCGCCAGCAGCCCCGTAACGGGGAACTCTGGGGCCAACGTCCTGACTTTC. Amino acids: CASSPVTGNSGANVLTF.

The chain couples TRBV10-3 to TRBJ2-3; 10 bases agree with TRBD2. CDR1 is ENHRY, CDR2 SYGVKD, per germline. The CDR3 consists of 16 residues. After removal of 3 bases from V and 4 bases from J, the junction contained 7 bases not matched to a gene. The chain's CDR3 is CAISDTSGIGADTQYF. DNA of the CDR3: TGTGCCATCAGTGACACTAGCGGGATTGGTGCAGATACGCAGTATTTT.

This clone was counted only a few times. V is TRBV28 and J is TRBJ2-1, with a weak D call TRBD2 (7 bases). Deletions cut 1 base from V and 7 bases from J, with 14 bases between. The CDR3 contains 15 residues. The germline V gene has CDR1 MDHEN and CDR2 SYDVKM. Here the CDR3 reads CASSLLARGGNEQFF. The CDR3 DNA reads as TGTGCCAGCAGTTTATTAGCTAGGGGGGGGAATGAGCAGTTCTTC.

This clone came up a few times. The chain is built from TRBV19 and TRBJ1-1; no reliable D call. V dropped 5 bases and J dropped 1 base, with 8 bases sitting between them. Germline V gives CDR1 LNHDA, CDR2 SQIVND (reference sequence). The CDR3 is 13 residues long. CDR3 loop: CASSYSGNTEAFF. For the CDR3, the DNA is TGTGCCAGTAGTTATTCAGGGAACACTGAAGCTTTCTTT.

The CDR3 region has the DNA TGCAGCGTTGAGGTAGCGGGGGGCTCTCCCCTCCACTTT. Translation gives CSVEVAGGSPLHF. The chain couples TRBV29-1 to TRBJ1-6; possibly TRBD1 for D (6 bases). Between the trimmed V and J ends, which lost 3 bases and 13 bases, there was a span of 16 bases. The germline gives CDR1 SQVTM, CDR2 ANQGSEA. This CDR3 has 13 amino acids.

This clone showed up just a few times. The chain recombines TRBV6-1 with TRBJ2-7, with D possibly TRBD2 on 6 matching bases. The length of the CDR3 is 14 residues. CDR1 and CDR2 (germline): MNHNS, SASEGT. V dropped 3 bases and J dropped 2 bases, with 11 bases sitting between them. Here the CDR3 reads CASSDGGFPYEQYF. Written as DNA, the CDR3 is TGTGCCAGCAGTGATGGGGGGTTCCCCTACGAGCAGTACTTC.

This chain connects TRBV4-2 to TRBJ1-5, with a possible D match to TRBD1 (5 bases). Germline values: CDR1 LGHNA, CDR2 YNFKEQ. V lost 1 base to trimming and J lost 6 bases, with 16 bases between them. The CDR3 has 16 amino acids. As DNA, the CDR3 is TGTGCCAGCAGCCAAGTGGGAACAGGCAGGAGTCAGCCCCAGCATTTT. Its translation: CASSQVGTGRSQPQHF.

The J gene is TRBJ1-2, the V gene TRBV12-5; the match to TRBD1 covers 9 bases. Germline V gene data show CDR1 as LGHNT and CDR2 as FRNRAP. Trimming cost V 6 bases and J 6 bases; bases outside gene matches: 8. This CDR3 contains 14 residues. The CDR3 bases are TGTGCTAGTGGAAGGACAGGGGTTCCCAATGGCTACACCTTC. Translated: CASGRTGVPNGYTF.

In the case of this clone: Mismatch with germline at one junction end may stem from a read error. The chain combines TRBV7-9 with TRBJ2-3; 11 bases are shared with TRBD2. CDR3 size: 16 residues. CDR1 and CDR2 (germline): SEHNR, FQNEAQ (reference sequence). CDR3 DNA: TGTTCCAGCACCCTTACTAGCGGGGGAGTCACAGATACGCAGTATTTT. This translates into CSSTLTSGGVTDTQYF.

CDR3 DNA sequence: TGCGCCAGCAGCCAAGGGGAGGGAAGGGGACTTTACGAGCAGTACTTC. This translates into CASSQGEGRGLYEQYF. The chain is built from TRBV4-1 and TRBJ2-7; 7 bases map to TRBD2. V was clipped by 1 base and J by 4 bases; unmatched bases: 10. The CDR3 sequence is 16 residues long. CDR1 and CDR2 (germline): MGHRA, YSYEKL.

This clone was recorded a few times. The chain is built from TRBV5-5 and TRBJ2-2; D gene uncertain. This CDR3 spans 18 amino acids. The V gene lost 1 base and the J gene lost 3 bases, with 19 bases spanning the gap. Germline V gene sequence: CDR1 SGHKS, CDR2 YYEKEE (reference sequence). Written as DNA, the CDR3 is TGTGCCAGCAGCTTGCGTACGATCGATATATACTACACCGGGGAGCTGTTTTTT. It translates to CASSLRTIDIYYTGELFF.

The chain carries TRBV19 and TRBJ1-2; D remains unclear. The CDR3 runs 15 residues. V shed 4 bases and J shed 9 bases, with 21 bases lying between them. CDR1 is LNHDA and CDR2 is SQIVND in the germline V gene (reference sequence). The CDR3 reads CASSRVGVMGWSYTF. CDR3 nucleotides: TGTGCCAGTAGTAGGGTTGGAGTTATGGGTTGGAGCTACACCTTC.

The V gene is TRBV18, the J gene TRBJ1-4; TRBD1 might be the D (6 bases). The CDR3 totals 15 residues. Trimming pared 3 bases from V and 0 bases from J, leaving 8 bases between. In germline, CDR1 is KGHSH, CDR2 LQKENI. The CDR3 loop reads CASSPTGATNEKLFF. CDR3 bases: TGTGCCAGCTCACCGACAGGAGCAACTAATGAAAAACTGTTTTTT.

The chain combines TRBV2 with TRBJ2-1, with 12 bases aligning to TRBD2. Germline loops: CDR1 SNHLY, CDR2 FYNNEI. V dropped 7 bases and J dropped 9; count of bases not matched to a gene: 4. The CDR3 has 13 amino acids. The CDR3 DNA is TGTGCCAGCATGACTAGCGGGAGCGTTGAGCAGTTCTTC. Its protein product is CASMTSGSVEQFF.